A selection of T cell receptor beta chains follows, all from one sample in a study of neurological immune-mediated disorders. One entry per CDR3 protein, called by TCRdb with MiXCR from the 5' RACE reads. Altogether tens of thousands of distinct CDR3 sequences are present, 11% being singletons, with the ten largest covering roughly 4%. Sequencing input: PBMCs. Source of these receptors: a man between 60 and 70 years old with HTLV-1-associated myelopathy (HAM/TSP). The CDR3 runs from the conserved cysteine through the conserved F or W. D genes are given only for firm matches.

cdr3_aa,d_call,v_call,j_call
CASSPWGDTDNSPLHF,NA,TRBV5-1,TRBJ1-6
CAISETGGASGELFF,TRBD1,TRBV10-3,TRBJ2-2
CASSDGGALREDKNIQYF,NA,TRBV6-4,TRBJ2-4
CASSWTGERMYTQYF,NA,TRBV5-1,TRBJ2-3
CSVDGQGSSYEQYF,TRBD1,TRBV29-1,TRBJ2-7
CASSLLGGSANEQFF,NA,TRBV5-1,TRBJ2-1
CASSLDTGGNSPLHF,TRBD1,TRBV5-1,TRBJ1-6
CASSIFRSPSTDTQYF,NA,TRBV19,TRBJ2-3
CATSSIQGVADTQYF,TRBD1,TRBV15,TRBJ2-3
CSARGPSGVGYTF,NA,TRBV20-1,TRBJ1-2
CSARSLTGTRTGTQYF,TRBD2,TRBV20-1,TRBJ2-3
CSARREGRGTDTQYF,TRBD2,TRBV20-1,TRBJ2-3
CASSSFLGRNTEAFF,NA,TRBV11-3,TRBJ1-1
CASSPLEGRFSGANVLTF,NA,TRBV18,TRBJ2-6
CASRPLAVDQPQHF,NA,TRBV19,TRBJ1-5
CASSFTPAHEQFF,NA,TRBV7-2,TRBJ2-1
CSASRLAGHSGTDTQYF,TRBD2,TRBV20-1,TRBJ2-3
CASSRTSTDTQYF,NA,TRBV3-1,TRBJ2-3
CAWSSGSSYEQYF,TRBD2,TRBV30,TRBJ2-7
CAWSFREGQSYNEQFF,TRBD1,TRBV30,TRBJ2-1
CASSAPGDYGYTF,NA,TRBV7-2,TRBJ1-2
CASSFREGYEQYF,TRBD2,TRBV12-3/TRBV12-4,TRBJ2-7
CSASDTMSYEQYF,NA,TRBV20-1,TRBJ2-7
CASSFGQGKQPQHF,TRBD1,TRBV12-3/TRBV12-4,TRBJ1-5
CASSLRGAGEQFF,NA,TRBV5-1,TRBJ2-1
CASSLTWETQNF,NA,TRBV5-1,TRBJ2-5
CACGQGSLAGELFF,NA,TRBV19,TRBJ2-2
CASRAQGTAGYEQYF,NA,TRBV5-1,TRBJ2-7
CASSLTPPGTQYF,NA,TRBV7-3,TRBJ2-3
CASSGAGGPADTQYF,TRBD2,TRBV5-1,TRBJ2-3
CASSLDMSADPTDTQYF,NA,TRBV5-1,TRBJ2-3
CSARDFQAGGDTQYF,TRBD2,TRBV20-1,TRBJ2-3
CASCREGLDEQYF,TRBD2,TRBV5-1,TRBJ2-7
CASSLEGGGGQPQHF,NA,TRBV5-1,TRBJ1-5
CASSYTGVGANVLTF,NA,TRBV6-6,TRBJ2-6
CASSPVTGTPYNSPLHF,NA,TRBV6-5,TRBJ1-6
CASRAGTGSSSGNTIYF,TRBD1,TRBV10-2,TRBJ1-3
CASREVATNEKLFF,NA,TRBV6-6,TRBJ1-4
CASSSGTRGSLRADTPYF,TRBD2,TRBV5-1,TRBJ2-3
CASSDTDRGIGELFF,TRBD1,TRBV6-4,TRBJ2-2
CASSRTERHGYTF,NA,TRBV3-1,TRBJ1-2
CASSLLRVENTGELFF,NA,TRBV7-8,TRBJ2-2
CASSTSGIGEKLFF,NA,TRBV5-1,TRBJ1-4
CASSPGGPANYGYTF,NA,TRBV2,TRBJ1-2
CASSSGTGVTEAFF,TRBD1,TRBV6-5,TRBJ1-1
CSARDRVVGQTILTQYF,NA,TRBV20-1,TRBJ2-5
CASSEGYNSPLHF,NA,TRBV6-1,TRBJ1-6
CSATTAGLNTEAFF,NA,TRBV20-1,TRBJ1-1